This T cell receptor (beta chain) was observed in a study of T cells after yellow fever vaccination. TCRdb ran MiXCR on the 5' RACE reads and lists one entry per CDR3 protein. The data show just under 600,000 distinct CDR3 sequences, roughly 12% seen once. V shed 4 bases and J shed 5 bases, with 11 bases lying between them. The germline V gene encodes CDR1 MNHEY and CDR2 SMNVEV (reference sequence). This CDR3 contains 13 residues. This specimen consisted of PBMCs, obtained on the day of the yellow fever booster vaccination. The source is a man aged 30 to 45 who received the YFV17D yellow fever vaccine. The gene calls are TRBV27 and TRBJ2-5; D unclear. This chain's CDR3 is CASSSLYGETQYF. In DNA form, the CDR3 reads TGTGCCAGCAGTTCCCTCTACGGCGAGACCCAGTACTTC.